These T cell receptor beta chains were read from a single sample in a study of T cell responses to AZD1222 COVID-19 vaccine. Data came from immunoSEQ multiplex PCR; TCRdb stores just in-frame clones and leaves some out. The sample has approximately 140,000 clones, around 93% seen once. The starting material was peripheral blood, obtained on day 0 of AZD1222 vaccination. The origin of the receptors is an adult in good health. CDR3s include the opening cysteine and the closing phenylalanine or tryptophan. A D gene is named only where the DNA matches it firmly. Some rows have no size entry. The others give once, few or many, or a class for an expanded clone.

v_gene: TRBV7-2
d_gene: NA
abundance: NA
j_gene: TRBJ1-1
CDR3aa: CASSLRDASEAFF
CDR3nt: TGTGCCAGCAGCTTAAGGGACGCCTCTGAAGCTTTCTTT

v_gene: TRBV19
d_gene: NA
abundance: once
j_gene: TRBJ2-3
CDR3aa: CASRPAGTDTQYF
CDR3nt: TGTGCCAGTAGGCCAGCGGGCACAGATACGCAGTATTTT

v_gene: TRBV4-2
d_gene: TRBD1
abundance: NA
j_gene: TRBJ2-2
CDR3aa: CASSQGDRGTGELFF
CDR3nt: TGTGCCAGCAGCCAAGGGGACAGGGGAACCGGGGAGCTGTTTTTT

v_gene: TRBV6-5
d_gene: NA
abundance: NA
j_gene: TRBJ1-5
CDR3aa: CASSYGGPFQPQHF
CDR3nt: TGTGCCAGCAGTTACGGTGGACCCTTTCAGCCCCAGCATTTT

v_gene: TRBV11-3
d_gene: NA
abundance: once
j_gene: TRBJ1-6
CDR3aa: CASSFEGASPLHF
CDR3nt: TGTGCCAGCAGCTTTGAGGGAGCTTCACCCCTCCACTTT

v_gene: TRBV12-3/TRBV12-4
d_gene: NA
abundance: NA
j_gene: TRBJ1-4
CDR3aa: CASSWQSDEKLFF
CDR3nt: TGTGCCAGCAGTTGGCAGAGCGATGAAAAACTGTTTTTT

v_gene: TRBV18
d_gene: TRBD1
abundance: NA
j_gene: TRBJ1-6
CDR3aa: CASSQTGGGQNSPLHF
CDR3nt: TGTGCCAGCTCACAGACAGGGGGCGGACAGAATTCACCCCTCCACTTT

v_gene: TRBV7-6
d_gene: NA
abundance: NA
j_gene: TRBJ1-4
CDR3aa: CASSLTRRGREKLFF
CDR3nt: TGTGCCAGCAGCTTAACTCGGAGGGGCCGGGAAAAACTGTTTTTT

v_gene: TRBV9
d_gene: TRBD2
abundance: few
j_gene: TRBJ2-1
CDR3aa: CASSPLAGVSREQFF
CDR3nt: TGTGCCAGCAGCCCCCTAGCGGGAGTTTCGCGTGAGCAGTTCTTC

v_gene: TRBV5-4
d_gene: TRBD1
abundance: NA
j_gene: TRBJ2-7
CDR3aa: CASSLGQGSLNEQYF
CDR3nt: TGTGCCAGCAGCTTGGGACAGGGGTCCCTCAACGAGCAGTACTTC

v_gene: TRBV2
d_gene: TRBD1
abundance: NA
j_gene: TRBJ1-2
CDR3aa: CASSTTRDSVEGYTF
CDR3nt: TGTGCCAGCAGTACCACCCGGGACAGCGTTGAAGGCTACACCTTC

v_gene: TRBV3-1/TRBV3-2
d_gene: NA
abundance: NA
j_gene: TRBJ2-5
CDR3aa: CASSHIQETQYF
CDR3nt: TGTGCCAGCAGCCATATCCAAGAGACCCAGTACTTC

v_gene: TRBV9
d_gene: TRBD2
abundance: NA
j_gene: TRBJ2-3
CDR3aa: CASSVTSGIGTDTQYF
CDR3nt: TGTGCCAGCAGCGTAACTAGCGGGATAGGCACAGATACGCAGTATTTT

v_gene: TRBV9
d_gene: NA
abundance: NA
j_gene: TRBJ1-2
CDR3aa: CASSVEVRQPMSRGGYTF
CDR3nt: TGTGCCAGCAGCGTAGAGGTGAGGCAGCCTATGTCCCGAGGGGGCTACACCTTC

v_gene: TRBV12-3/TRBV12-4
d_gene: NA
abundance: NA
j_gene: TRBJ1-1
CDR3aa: CASSFPANTEAFF
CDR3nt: TGTGCCAGCAGTTTTCCGGCGAACACTGAAGCTTTCTTT

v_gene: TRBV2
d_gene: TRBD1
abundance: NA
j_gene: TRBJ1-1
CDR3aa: CASAGTGLSEAFF
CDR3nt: TGTGCCAGCGCCGGGACAGGGCTCTCTGAAGCTTTCTTT

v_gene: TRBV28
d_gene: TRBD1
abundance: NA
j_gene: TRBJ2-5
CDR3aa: CASSEDRGSIFLETQYF
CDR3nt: TGTGCCAGCAGTGAGGACAGGGGGTCGATTTTTCTAGAGACCCAGTACTTC

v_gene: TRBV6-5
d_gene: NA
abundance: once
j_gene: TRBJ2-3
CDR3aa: CASSSGPGRDTDTQYF
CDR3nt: TGTGCCAGCAGTTCCGGGCCCGGCAGGGACACAGATACGCAGTATTTT

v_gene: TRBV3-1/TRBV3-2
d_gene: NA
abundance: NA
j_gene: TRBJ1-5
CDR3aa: CASSPYQGLRGQPQHF
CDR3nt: TGTGCCAGCAGCCCATATCAGGGACTTCGTGGACAGCCCCAGCATTTT

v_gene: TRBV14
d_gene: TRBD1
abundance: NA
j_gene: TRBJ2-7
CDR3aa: CASSQGTGSYEQYF
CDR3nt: TGTGCCAGCAGCCAAGGGACAGGGAGCTACGAGCAGTACTTC

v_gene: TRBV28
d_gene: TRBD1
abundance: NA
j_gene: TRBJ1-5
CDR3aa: CASGGRQPQHF
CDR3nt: TGTGCCTCAGGGGGCCGGCAGCCCCAGCATTTT

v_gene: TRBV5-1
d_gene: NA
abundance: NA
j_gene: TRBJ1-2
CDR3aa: CASSAAQGGGGYTF
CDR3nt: TGCGCCAGCAGCGCGGCACAGGGCGGCGGTGGCTACACCTTC

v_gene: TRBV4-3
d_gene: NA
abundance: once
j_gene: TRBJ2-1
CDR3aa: CASSQFSSYNEQFF
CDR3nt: TGCGCCAGCAGCCAATTTAGTTCCTACAATGAGCAGTTCTTC